The 12 T cell receptor beta chains below come from one sample, sequenced in a study of blood T cell repertoires in COVID-19. Only in-frame clones appear in the TCRdb table, and some are missing; sequencing was by immunoSEQ multiplex PCR. The sample carries tens of thousands of clones, approximately 80% recorded once. Sequencing was performed on peripheral blood. All receptors derive from a man older than 75 with active or convalescent COVID-19.

This clone appeared a few times. This chain joins TRBV9 and TRBJ2-7; TRBD2 might be the D (6 bases). Germline loops: CDR1 SGDLS, CDR2 YYNGEE. CDR3 length: 16 residues. V dropped 0 bases and J dropped 0 bases, with 13 bases sitting between them. The CDR3: CASSVGPSGSSYEQYF. The CDR3, as DNA: TGTGCCAGCAGCGTAGGACCCTCCGGGAGCTCCTACGAGCAGTACTTC.

The gene calls are TRBV6-5 and TRBJ2-1, with D tentatively TRBD2 (6 bases). Trimming removed 2 bases from V and 7 bases from J, with 15 bases in between. In germline, CDR1 is MNHEY, CDR2 SVGAGI. CDR3 length: 15 amino acids. The chain's CDR3 is CASSYRGGAGNEQFF. For the CDR3, the DNA is TGTGCCAGCAGTTACCGTGGAGGGGCGGGGAATGAGCAGTTCTTC.

The sample holds one count of this clone. CDR3 DNA sequence: TGCACCAGCATTCGTCGACAGAGGCAATACAATGAGCAGTTCTTC. Its translation: CTSIRRQRQYNEQFF. This sequence joins TRBV1 and TRBJ2-1; no check of the table's D call, TRBD1, against the DNA was made. TRBV1 is a pseudogene. CDR3 size: 15 residues.

This sequence joins TRBV4-3 and TRBJ1-5; a possible D gene is TRBD1 (6 bases). The CDR3 length is 16 residues. The V gene lost 4 bases and the J gene lost 0 bases, with 13 bases spanning the gap. Germline V gene sequence: CDR1 LGHNA, CDR2 YSLEER. As DNA, the CDR3 is TGCGCCAGCAGCCGGAAACAGGGAAATAGCAATCAGCCCCAGCATTTT. Translating gives CASSRKQGNSNQPQHF.

The chain recombines TRBV19 with TRBJ1-4, with a tentative D call TRBD1 (6 bases). Germline CDR1 LNHDA, CDR2 SQIVND (reference sequence). The CDR3 spans 15 residues. Deletions cut 4 bases from V and 4 bases from J, with 13 bases between. The CDR3 DNA reads as TGTGCCAGTAGTACCGGGACACTTCATAATGAAAAACTGTTTTTT. Translating gives CASSTGTLHNEKLFF.

The J gene is TRBJ1-2, the V gene TRBV6-5; D is uncertain. Trimming took off 0 bases at V and 8 bases at J, with 10 bases between the two ends. The CDR3 loop spans 13 amino acids. Germline CDR1 is MNHEY and CDR2 is SVGAGI. The CDR3 DNA reads as TGTGCCAGCAGTTACTCAGAGGGTCGGGGCTACACCTTC. As protein: CASSYSEGRGYTF.

The chain combines TRBV19 with TRBJ1-2, with D maybe TRBD1 (6 bases). The CDR3 has 14 residues. The germline gives CDR1 LNHDA, CDR2 SQIVND (reference sequence). Trimming stripped 6 bases from V and 8 bases from J, with 19 bases between. This CDR3 is CASSPPLDRYGYTF. In DNA form, the CDR3 reads TGTGCCAGTAGCCCTCCCCTTGACAGGTACGGCTACACCTTC.

This chain links TRBV6-5 with TRBJ1-1; TRBD1 matches 9 bases. The V gene end was trimmed by 6 bases and the J gene end by 11 bases; junction bases not matched to a gene: 10. CDR1 is MNHEY, CDR2 SVGAGI, per germline. There are 13 residues in the CDR3. The CDR3 is CASRDPGQGRAFF. CDR3 sequence (DNA): TGTGCCAGCAGAGACCCGGGACAGGGCCGGGCTTTCTTT.

There are a few counts of this clone. This chain links TRBV4-2 with TRBJ1-5; D is unresolved. Germline CDR1 LGHNA, CDR2 YNFKEQ. V was shortened by 4 bases and J by 2 bases, with 12 bases between the two germline ends. This CDR3 contains 15 residues. The CDR3 nucleotides are TGTGCCAGCAGCCTCACCGCGAGGGGCAATCAGCCCCAGCATTTT. It translates to CASSLTARGNQPQHF.

This chain uses TRBV9 with TRBJ2-1; TRBD2 matches 9 bases. The V segment lost 0 bases and the J segment 3 bases; nucleotides outside the gene matches: 4. Germline loops: CDR1 SGDLS, CDR2 YYNGEE. This CDR3 contains 16 residues. In DNA, the CDR3 is TGTGCCAGCAGCGTAGCGGCTAGCGGGGACTACAATGAGCAGTTCTTC. This translates into CASSVAASGDYNEQFF.

V usage is TRBV19 and J usage is TRBJ2-3; 7 bases fit TRBD2. Germline CDR1 is LNHDA and CDR2 is SQIVND (reference sequence). The length of the CDR3 is 19 residues. V lost 5 bases and J lost 0; bases outside the gene matches: 17. The CDR3 DNA reads TGTGCCAGTAGTCCGGGGGGTTGGCTAGCGGTCCAAAGCACAGATACGCAGTATTTT. As protein: CASSPGGWLAVQSTDTQYF.

The chain employs TRBV10-3 and TRBJ2-3; 9 bases fit TRBD1. Germline V gives CDR1 ENHRY, CDR2 SYGVKD. V dropped 8 bases and J dropped 2; count of bases not matched to a gene: 5. The CDR3 runs 14 residues. The CDR3 region has the DNA TGTGCCATCGGGACAGGGCTCAACACAGATACGCAGTATTTT. This gives the protein CAIGTGLNTDTQYF.